Listed here is a single T cell receptor (beta chain). These data originate in a study of siplizumab effects on memory and regulatory T cells. Only in-frame clones appear in the TCRdb table, and some are missing; sequencing was by immunoSEQ multiplex PCR. The repertoire holds 100,000 or so clones, with approximately 94% as singletons. The CDR3 runs to 13 residues. Germline assignment: CDR1 SNHLY and CDR2 FYNNEI. The J segment lost 7 bases and the V segment lost 6 bases, leaving 6 bases of the junction unmatched. The V call is TRBV2, the J call TRBJ2-1; TRBD2 aligns across 7 bases. The TCR originated in a human donor in good health. Sequencing was performed on non-Treg CD4+ T cells sorted from blood. The CDR3 loop reads CASSGRTRNEQFF. The CDR3 nucleotides read TGTGCCAGCAGCGGGAGGACTAGGAATGAGCAGTTCTTC. Together with reference TRBV2 and TRBJ2-1, the CDR3 gives the full variable domain: EPEVTQTPSHQVTQMGQEVILRCVPISNHLYFYWYRQILGQKVEFLVSFYNNEISEKSEIFDDQFSVERPDGSNFTLKIRSTKLEDSAMYFCASSGRTRNEQFFGPGTRLTVL.